This T cell receptor beta chain was documented in a study of response to subunit inactivated influenza vaccine. Details on this clonotype: The antigen is undetermined.

TCRdb reprocessed the RT-PCR reads with MiXCR, giving one entry per CDR3 protein. The repertoire has about 500,000 distinct CDR3 sequences, 16% of them found once; the top ten carry less than 4%. Findings and limits, study-wide: There was a suggestion from the authors that each seasonal influenza vaccination recruits few new T cells.

The V segment lost 0 bases and the J segment 0 bases; nucleotides outside the gene matches: 4. Germline lookup yields CDR1 SGHNT and CDR2 YENEEA. The CDR3 sequence is 16 residues long. Sequencing was performed on CD4+ T cells sorted from PBMCs, taken roughly 24 months after vaccination. The TCR was taken from a man aged 50-75 years who received an inactivated influenza vaccine. The chain recombines TRBV11-3 with TRBJ1-1; 7 bases are shared with TRBD1. CDR3 protein: CASSLETGSMNTEAFF. CDR3 DNA sequence: TGTGCCAGCAGCTTAGAGACAGGGTCCATGAACACTGAAGCTTTCTTT. Combining the CDR3 with reference TRBV11-3 and TRBJ1-1 gives the whole variable domain EAGVVQSPRYKIIEKKQPVAFWCNPISGHNTLYWYLQNLGQGPELLIRYENEEAVDDSQLPKDRFSAERLKGVDSTLKIQPAELGDSAVYLCASSLETGSMNTEAFFGQGTRLTVV.